This T cell receptor beta chain originates from a study of T cell responses to AZD1222 COVID-19 vaccine. Notes on the study in general: Only a handful of individuals given AZD1222 were seropositive at baseline. When two AZD1222 doses had been given, Spike-specific TCR breadth and depth rose.

This clone appeared once. Its target is not known. The protocol was immunoSEQ multiplex PCR, while the TCRdb copy is restricted to in-frame clones and leaves out a portion. The table has about 140,000 clones, 90% to 95% seen once; the top ten hold 4.5% to 5.5%. Trimming removed 0 bases from V and 8 bases from J, with 15 bases in between. The CDR3 covers 15 residues. The germline CDR1 and CDR2 sequences are SGDLS and YYNGEE. The sample here was peripheral blood, taken on day 0 of AZD1222 vaccination. This receptor was taken from an adult in good health. This chain links TRBV9 with TRBJ2-1, with a tentative D call TRBD1 (6 bases). The CDR3 DNA reads TGTGCCAGCAGCGTAGGGGGAACAGGGAGCGATGAGCAGTTCTTC. Translating it yields CASSVGGTGSDEQFF.